This T cell receptor (beta chain) stems from a study of T-cell memory formation after mild COVID-19. V dropped 0 bases and J dropped 7 bases, with 6 bases sitting between them. There are 12 residues in the CDR3. The germline CDR1 and CDR2 sequences are LGHNA and YSLEER. Study-level findings and limits: Day 15 to 85 contracting clones showed balanced CD4/CD8; day 15 to 37 expanders favored CD4+. Chiefly within CM and EM were the contracting CD4+ clones; CD8+ ones were within EMRA. Proof of SARS-CoV-2 specificity was absent for the second-wave clones that crested on day 37.

On this clonotype itself: Antigen specificity is unknown.

With constant-segment primers, 5'RACE yielded cDNA libraries of TCR alpha and TCR beta that carried sample barcodes and UMIs. TCRdb analysed the 5' RACE reads with MiXCR anew, one entry per CDR3 protein. The sample has approximately 300,000 distinct CDR3 sequences; roughly 15% are singletons. The genes are TRBV4-3 and TRBJ1-2; the D is unclear. The TCR originated in a man younger than 35 who had mild COVID-19 (a few samples of this study predate the infection). Cell type and time point are not known. The sample consisted of PBMCs or a T cell subset sorted from them (not recorded which). CDR3 in DNA: TGCGCCAGCAGCCAAGAGACAACTGGCTACACCTTC. Its translation is CASSQETTGYTF.